The 14 T cell receptor beta chains presented below share a single source sample, sequenced in a study of Ad26.COV2.S vaccination and SARS-CoV-2 variants. Sequenced by immunoSEQ multiplex PCR; TCRdb stores in-frame clones only, minus some. The sample lists around 320,000 clones; 70% to 90% were seen once. Specified treatment: some 20 received Ad26.COV2.S at low or high dose, single or two shots; a few received placebo; per-sample allocation not given. Day 63 following the first vaccine or placebo injection was when the samples were taken. Here the sequenced sample was peripheral blood, taken in a trial of Ad26.COV2.S vaccine versus placebo. These receptors all stem from a person between 18 and 65 years old who received the Ad26.COV2.S COVID-19 vaccine or a placebo.

This clone was counted a single time. The V call is TRBV19, the J call TRBJ1-5; TRBD1 matches at 7 bases. The CDR3 consists of 14 residues. Germline assignment: CDR1 LNHDA and CDR2 SQIVND (reference sequence). V was clipped by 5 bases and J by 4 bases; unmatched bases: 5. The DNA of the CDR3 is TGTGCCAGTAGTGTGGGACAGCAGAATCAGCCCCAGCATTTT. Encoded protein: CASSVGQQNQPQHF.

The CDR3 reads CASSEPWRGNTEAFF. CDR3 DNA: TGTGCCAGCAGTGAACCTTGGAGGGGAAACACTGAAGCTTTCTTT. This chain uses TRBV2 with TRBJ1-1; D is possibly TRBD1 (5 bases). The CDR3 runs to 15 residues. Germline CDR1 reads SNHLY; CDR2 reads FYNNEI. V was shortened by 2 bases and J by 2 bases, with 12 bases between the two germline ends.

The genes are TRBV18 and TRBJ1-5; TRBD1 matches 7 bases. Germline CDR1 is KGHSH and CDR2 is LQKENI. The CDR3 runs to 15 residues. V lost 6 bases to trimming and J lost 7 bases; unmatched junction nucleotides: 12. DNA for the CDR3: TGTGCCAGCTCCAAAGGAACAGGGGAGGGACAGCCCCAGCATTTT. Translated, it gives CASSKGTGEGQPQHF.

V is TRBV19 and J is TRBJ2-2; D is possibly TRBD1 (5 bases). CDR1 is LNHDA, CDR2 SQIVND, per germline (reference sequence). V shed 6 bases and J shed 1 base, with 9 bases lying between them. The CDR3 extends over 14 amino acids. Written as DNA, the CDR3 is TGTGCCAGTAGCATACAGGTGAACACCGGGGAGCTGTTTTTT. It specifies CASSIQVNTGELFF.

The chain employs TRBV6-5 and TRBJ2-7; no firm D call. With 8 bases removed from V and 3 bases from J, the gap between germline ends came to 17 bases. The CDR3 is made up of 14 amino acids. The germline V gene has CDR1 MNHEY and CDR2 SVGAGI. Here the CDR3 DNA reads TGTGCCAGCTCCCTAAGTCCCGACAACTACGAGCAGTACTTC. It codes for CASSLSPDNYEQYF.

The chain is built from TRBV6-2 or TRBV6-3 and TRBJ1-2; the match to TRBD1 covers 8 bases. Germline CDR1 and CDR2: MNHEY and SVGEGT. This CDR3 comprises 16 residues. Germline trimming cut 2 bases from V and 3 bases from J; bases unmatched to any gene: 8. CDR3 sequence (DNA): TGTGCCAGCAGTTACGCCTCGGGACAGGACTACTATGGCTACACCTTC. It is translated as CASSYASGQDYYGYTF.

This clone occurred once. J is TRBJ2-7 and V is TRBV5-1; D perhaps matches TRBD1 (5 bases). CDR1 is SGHRS and CDR2 is YFSETQ in the germline V gene. V lost 0 bases, J lost 4 bases, and 11 bases lay in between. The CDR3 is made up of 14 amino acids. CDR3 nucleotides: TGCGCCAGCAGCTTGGGCTTCAGGGCGTACGAGCAGTACTTC. Protein product: CASSLGFRAYEQYF.

The rearrangement uses TRBV5-6 and TRBJ2-5, with 13 bases lining up with TRBD2. V lost 2 bases to trimming and J lost 2 bases; unmatched junction nucleotides: 6. The CDR3 is 17 amino acids. Germline CDR1 is SGHDT and CDR2 is YYEEEE. Here the CDR3 DNA reads TGTGCCAGCAGCTTAGGACTAGCGGGGGCCCAACAAGAGACCCAGTACTTC. The encoded protein is CASSLGLAGAQQETQYF. Complete variable domain (other parts from reference TRBV5-6 and TRBJ2-5): DAGVTQSPTHLIKTRGQQVTLRCSPKSGHDTVSWYQQALGQGPQFIFQYYEEEERQRGNFPDRFSGHQFPNYSSELNVNALLLGDSALYLCASSLGLAGAQQETQYFGPGTRLLVL.

The chain couples TRBV9 to TRBJ1-2; D is undetermined. CDR3 length: 15 residues. CDR1 SGDLS and CDR2 YYNGEE come from the germline V gene. V lost 2 bases and J lost 2, with 13 bases in between. In DNA, the CDR3 is TGTGCCAGCAGCGTCGACGTAGGTGCGAACTATGGCTACACCTTC. It is translated as CASSVDVGANYGYTF.

The V call is TRBV27, the J call TRBJ2-1; 12 bases map to TRBD2. CDR1 and CDR2 (germline): MNHEY, SMNVEV (reference sequence). V lost 4 bases to trimming and J lost 7 bases; unmatched junction nucleotides: 5. The CDR3 runs to 15 residues. This CDR3 is CASSSGTSGSNEQFF. CDR3 coding DNA: TGTGCCAGCAGTTCCGGGACTAGCGGGTCTAATGAGCAGTTCTTC.

The V call is TRBV18, the J call TRBJ2-3; perhaps TRBD2 as D (7 bases). CDR1 is KGHSH and CDR2 is LQKENI in the germline V gene. Trimming took off 2 bases at V and 2 bases at J, with 17 bases between the two ends. This CDR3 is built from 17 residues. CDR3 loop: CASSPVESGGYTDTQYF. The CDR3 nucleotides read TGTGCCAGCTCACCAGTGGAATCGGGGGGCTACACAGATACGCAGTATTTT.

This clone was seen a handful of times. The CDR3 loop reads CASSEHVGTGDASNFYGYTF. The CDR3, as DNA: TGTGCCAGCAGTGAACATGTTGGTACAGGGGATGCGTCCAATTTCTATGGCTACACCTTC. This chain uses TRBV6-4 with TRBJ1-2, with 7 bases lining up with TRBD1. V was clipped by 3 bases and J by 4 bases; unmatched bases: 23. The CDR3 has 20 residues. Per germline, CDR1 MRHNA and CDR2 SNTAGT.

This clone came up a few times. The chain couples TRBV12-3 or TRBV12-4 to TRBJ1-2, with D unclear. The CDR3 length is 12 residues. Deletions cut 3 bases from V and 4 bases from J, with 6 bases between. CDR3 coding DNA: TGTGCCAGCAGTTTCCGGAGCTATGGCTACACCTTC. Amino acid sequence: CASSFRSYGYTF.

The chain employs TRBV5-1 and TRBJ2-3; D uncertain. The CDR3 runs 13 residues. The V end was cut by 0 bases, the J end by 2 bases, with 4 bases between. Germline assignment: CDR1 SGHRS and CDR2 YFSETQ. The CDR3 DNA reads TGCGCCAGCAGCTTGGCCCCCACAGATACGCAGTATTTT. It is translated as CASSLAPTDTQYF.